These T cell receptor beta chains were read from a single sample in a study of T cells after yellow fever vaccination. Using its own MiXCR run on the 5' RACE reads, TCRdb lists one record per CDR3 protein. The table lists more than 350,000 distinct CDR3 sequences, 9.5% to 13% of them singletons. The starting material was PBMCs, obtained on the day of the first yellow fever vaccination. These receptors all stem from a man aged 18 to 29 who received the YFV17D yellow fever vaccine. The CDR3 runs from the conserved cysteine through the conserved F or W. Fields, in order: clone size, J gene, V gene, D gene, CDR3 protein, CDR3 DNA. A D gene is named only where the DNA matches it firmly. Clone size is given for some rows only: seen once, a few or many times, or a class if the clone is expanded.

clone size: NA
J gene: TRBJ1-5
V gene: TRBV6-4
D gene: NA
CDR3 protein: CASNDGVRHSNQPQHF
CDR3 DNA: TGTGCCAGCAACGATGGGGTCAGACATAGCAATCAGCCCCAGCATTTT

clone size: few
J gene: TRBJ2-5
V gene: TRBV29-1
D gene: NA
CDR3 protein: CSVGRGQETQYF
CDR3 DNA: TGCAGCGTTGGCCGGGGGCAGGAGACCCAGTACTTC

clone size: few
J gene: TRBJ2-7
V gene: TRBV18
D gene: TRBD2
CDR3 protein: CASSPRTSAIYEQYF
CDR3 DNA: TGTGCCAGCTCACCGCGGACTAGCGCCATCTACGAGCAGTACTTC

clone size: few
J gene: TRBJ1-1
V gene: TRBV7-2
D gene: NA
CDR3 protein: CASSLVAGLGTEAFF
CDR3 DNA: TGTGCCAGCAGCTTAGTAGCAGGGCTGGGCACTGAAGCTTTCTTT

clone size: many
J gene: TRBJ2-1
V gene: TRBV5-6
D gene: TRBD1
CDR3 protein: CASSLGDRAYNEQFF
CDR3 DNA: TGTGCCAGCAGCTTGGGGGACAGGGCCTACAATGAGCAGTTCTTC

clone size: few
J gene: TRBJ1-1
V gene: TRBV4-3
D gene: NA
CDR3 protein: CASSQVSGTLNTEAFF
CDR3 DNA: TGCGCCAGCAGCCAAGTGTCGGGAACTTTGAACACTGAAGCTTTCTTT

clone size: many
J gene: TRBJ2-3
V gene: TRBV1
D gene: NA
CDR3 protein: CTSSHEEGPTDTQYF
CDR3 DNA: TGCACCAGCAGCCATGAAGAAGGTCCCACAGATACGCAGTATTTT

clone size: many
J gene: TRBJ2-5
V gene: TRBV7-9
D gene: NA
CDR3 protein: CASSGEDSRETQYF
CDR3 DNA: TGTGCCAGCAGCGGAGAGGACAGCAGGGAGACCCAGTACTTC

clone size: many
J gene: TRBJ2-1
V gene: TRBV7-9
D gene: NA
CDR3 protein: CASSHVGVGNEQFF
CDR3 DNA: TGTGCCAGCTCCCACGTGGGGGTTGGGAATGAGCAGTTCTTC

clone size: NA
J gene: TRBJ2-1
V gene: TRBV6-1
D gene: TRBD2
CDR3 protein: CASGSGTSVADEQFF
CDR3 DNA: TGTGCCAGCGGCTCCGGGACTAGTGTAGCGGATGAGCAGTTCTTC

clone size: few
J gene: TRBJ2-3
V gene: TRBV5-1
D gene: NA
CDR3 protein: CASRLTGSGDTQYF
CDR3 DNA: TGCGCCAGCAGGCTAACAGGGAGTGGAGATACGCAGTATTTT

clone size: few
J gene: TRBJ2-3
V gene: TRBV12-3/TRBV12-4
D gene: NA
CDR3 protein: CASSLALPSTDTQYF
CDR3 DNA: TGTGCCAGCAGTTTGGCCCTCCCGAGCACAGATACGCAGTATTTT

clone size: many
J gene: TRBJ2-3
V gene: TRBV4-1
D gene: NA
CDR3 protein: CASSPDGQSTDTQYF
CDR3 DNA: TGCGCCAGCAGCCCCGATGGACAGAGCACAGATACGCAGTATTTT

clone size: few
J gene: TRBJ2-5
V gene: TRBV27
D gene: TRBD1
CDR3 protein: CASTSKQGAFPQYF
CDR3 DNA: TGTGCCAGCACCTCTAAACAGGGGGCCTTTCCCCAGTACTTC

clone size: few
J gene: TRBJ2-7
V gene: TRBV7-2
D gene: TRBD2
CDR3 protein: CASSPWTSGESYEQYF
CDR3 DNA: TGTGCCAGCAGCCCGTGGACTAGCGGGGAGAGCTACGAGCAGTACTTC

clone size: few
J gene: TRBJ2-3
V gene: TRBV5-1
D gene: TRBD1
CDR3 protein: CASSLQGESTDTQYF
CDR3 DNA: TGCGCCAGCAGCTTACAGGGGGAGAGCACAGATACGCAGTATTTT

clone size: few
J gene: TRBJ1-6
V gene: TRBV15
D gene: NA
CDR3 protein: CATSRGGRAGRNSPLHF
CDR3 DNA: TGTGCCACCAGCAGAGGAGGCAGGGCGGGCCGGAATTCACCCCTCCACTTT

clone size: NA
J gene: TRBJ1-4
V gene: TRBV12-3/TRBV12-4
D gene: NA
CDR3 protein: CASRKSEKLFF
CDR3 DNA: TGTGCCAGCAGAAAAAGCGAAAAACTGTTTTTT

clone size: few
J gene: TRBJ2-3
V gene: TRBV19
D gene: NA
CDR3 protein: CASTIHYSIGEDTQYF
CDR3 DNA: TGTGCCAGTACCATCCACTATTCTATCGGTGAAGATACGCAGTATTTT

clone size: NA
J gene: TRBJ1-5
V gene: TRBV6-1
D gene: NA
CDR3 protein: CASSEGTGGWQPQHF
CDR3 DNA: TGTGCCAGCAGTGAAGGCACCGGGGGATGGCAGCCCCAGCATTTT

clone size: NA
J gene: TRBJ1-5
V gene: TRBV12-3/TRBV12-4
D gene: TRBD1
CDR3 protein: CASSTGEIGNQPQHF
CDR3 DNA: TGTGCCAGCTCCACAGGGGAGATCGGCAATCAGCCCCAGCATTTT

clone size: many
J gene: TRBJ1-1
V gene: TRBV7-2
D gene: NA
CDR3 protein: CASGRGYTEAFF
CDR3 DNA: TGTGCCAGCGGGAGGGGATACACTGAAGCTTTCTTT

clone size: NA
J gene: TRBJ1-1
V gene: TRBV12-3/TRBV12-4
D gene: NA
CDR3 protein: CASRPPSVNTEAFF
CDR3 DNA: TGTGCCAGCAGGCCCCCCTCAGTGAACACTGAAGCTTTCTTT

clone size: NA
J gene: TRBJ2-7
V gene: TRBV6-2/TRBV6-3
D gene: TRBD1
CDR3 protein: CATAQGLHEQYF
CDR3 DNA: TGTGCCACCGCACAGGGGCTGCACGAGCAGTACTTC

clone size: few
J gene: TRBJ1-5
V gene: TRBV12-3/TRBV12-4
D gene: TRBD1
CDR3 protein: CASSLVGTGDQPQHF
CDR3 DNA: TGTGCCAGCAGTTTAGTCGGGACAGGGGATCAGCCCCAGCATTTT

clone size: few
J gene: TRBJ1-1
V gene: TRBV7-3
D gene: NA
CDR3 protein: CASSRTPSTEAFF
CDR3 DNA: TGTGCCAGCAGCCGTACCCCCAGCACTGAAGCTTTCTTT

clone size: NA
J gene: TRBJ1-1
V gene: TRBV3-1
D gene: NA
CDR3 protein: CASSFFGNTEAFF
CDR3 DNA: TGTGCCAGCAGCTTCTTCGGAAACACTGAAGCTTTCTTT

clone size: few
J gene: TRBJ2-7
V gene: TRBV4-3
D gene: TRBD1
CDR3 protein: CASSQEAVTGTGSEQYF
CDR3 DNA: TGCGCCAGCAGCCAAGAAGCCGTGACCGGGACAGGGAGCGAGCAGTACTTC

clone size: few
J gene: TRBJ1-5
V gene: TRBV12-3/TRBV12-4
D gene: NA
CDR3 protein: CASTLGGGQPQHF
CDR3 DNA: TGTGCCAGCACCCTTGGGGGAGGCCAGCCCCAGCATTTT

clone size: NA
J gene: TRBJ2-3
V gene: TRBV12-3/TRBV12-4
D gene: NA
CDR3 protein: CASSSRGTQYF
CDR3 DNA: TGTGCCAGCAGTTCAAGGGGTACGCAGTATTTT

clone size: many
J gene: TRBJ1-5
V gene: TRBV4-1
D gene: NA
CDR3 protein: CASSLRSKSGNQPQHF
CDR3 DNA: TGCGCCAGCAGTTTGCGCTCCAAGTCGGGCAATCAGCCCCAGCATTTT